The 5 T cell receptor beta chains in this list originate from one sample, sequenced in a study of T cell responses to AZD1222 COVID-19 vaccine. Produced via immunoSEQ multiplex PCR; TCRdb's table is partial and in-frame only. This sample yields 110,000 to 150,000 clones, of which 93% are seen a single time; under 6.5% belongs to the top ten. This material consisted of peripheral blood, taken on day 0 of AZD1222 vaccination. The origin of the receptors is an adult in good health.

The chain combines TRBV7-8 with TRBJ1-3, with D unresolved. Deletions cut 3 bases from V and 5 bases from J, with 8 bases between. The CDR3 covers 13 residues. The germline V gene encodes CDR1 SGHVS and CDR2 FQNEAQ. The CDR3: CASSLGRRNTIYF. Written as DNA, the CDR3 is TGTGCCAGCAGCTTGGGTAGACGAAACACCATATATTTT.

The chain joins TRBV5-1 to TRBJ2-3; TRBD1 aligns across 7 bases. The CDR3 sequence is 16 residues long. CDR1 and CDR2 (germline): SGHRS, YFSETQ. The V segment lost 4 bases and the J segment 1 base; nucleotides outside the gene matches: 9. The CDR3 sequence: CASSLVVGQGTDTQYF. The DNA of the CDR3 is TGCGCCAGCAGCCTGGTTGTAGGACAGGGCACAGATACGCAGTATTTT.

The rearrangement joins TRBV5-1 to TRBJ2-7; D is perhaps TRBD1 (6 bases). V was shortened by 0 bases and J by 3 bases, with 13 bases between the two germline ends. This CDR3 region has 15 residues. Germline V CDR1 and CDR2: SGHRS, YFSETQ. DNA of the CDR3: TGCGCCAGCAGCTTGGGGGGGCCTAACGACTACGAGCAGTACTTC. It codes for CASSLGGPNDYEQYF.

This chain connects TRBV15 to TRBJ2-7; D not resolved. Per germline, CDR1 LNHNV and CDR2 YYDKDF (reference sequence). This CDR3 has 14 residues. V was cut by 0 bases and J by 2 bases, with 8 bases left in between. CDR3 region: CATSRDIAAYEQYF. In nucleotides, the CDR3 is TGTGCCACCAGCAGAGATATAGCAGCCTACGAGCAGTACTTC.

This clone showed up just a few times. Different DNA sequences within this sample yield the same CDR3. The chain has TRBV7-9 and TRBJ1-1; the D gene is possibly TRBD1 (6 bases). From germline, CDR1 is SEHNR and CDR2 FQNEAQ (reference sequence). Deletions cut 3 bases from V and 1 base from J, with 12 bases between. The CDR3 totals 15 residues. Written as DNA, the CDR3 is TGTGCCAGCAGCTTGGTTACAGGGTCGAACACTGAAGCTTTCTTT. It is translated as CASSLVTGSNTEAFF.